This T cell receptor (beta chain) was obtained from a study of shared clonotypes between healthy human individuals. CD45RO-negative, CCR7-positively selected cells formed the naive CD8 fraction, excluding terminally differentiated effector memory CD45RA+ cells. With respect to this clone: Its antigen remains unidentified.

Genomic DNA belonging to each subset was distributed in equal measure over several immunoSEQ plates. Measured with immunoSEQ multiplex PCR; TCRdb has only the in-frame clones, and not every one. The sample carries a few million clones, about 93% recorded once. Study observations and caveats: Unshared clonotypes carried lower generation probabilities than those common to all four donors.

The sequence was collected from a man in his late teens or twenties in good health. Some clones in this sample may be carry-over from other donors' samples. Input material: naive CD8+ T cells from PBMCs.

In DNA, the CDR3 is TGTGCCTGGAGGGCAGGGGGCGATCAGCCCCAGCATTTT. Translation gives CAWRAGGDQPQHF. The V call is TRBV30, the J call TRBJ1-5; 8 positions match TRBD1. J was trimmed by 5 bases and V by 3 bases; bases with no gene match: 3. Per germline, CDR1 GTSNPN and CDR2 SVGIG (reference sequence). This CDR3 contains 13 residues.